This note documents a single TCR beta chain sequence. Its antigen specificity is not known. One base away there is no much larger clone; base qualities are not given. This entry is derived from a study of post-analysis software for immune sequencing data (dated by TCRdb to about 2015). A note on the overall study: The recorded disease courses included relapsing-remitting, secondary progressive and progressive-relapsing multiple sclerosis, and some patients had no subtype annotation. A subset of samples was prepared in parallel using single-end sample barcoding, then pooled and co-amplified after Illumina adapter ligation. The patient repertoires were compared against approximately ten previously published healthy control repertoires obtained from donors aged about 6 to 26 years.

Receptor libraries were prepared by PCR. The sample was run on an Illumina HiSeq 2500. Unique molecular identifiers were incorporated into TCR beta cDNA libraries to reduce PCR and sequencing biases. Approximately 500,000 cDNA molecules were obtained per 1 to 10 million input T cells, so each molecule approximated one T cell. Patient libraries were prepared and sequenced with the same protocol used for the earlier healthy control dataset. Within a given batch, samples were prepared together, multiplexed and sequenced on the same HiSeq lane. The study's own analysis went as follows. Raw barcoded reads were processed with MIGEC, discarding single-read molecular identifier groups before consensus assembly and CDR3 extraction. Clonotype tables were post-analysed with VDJtools, and diversity was normalized by down-sampling all datasets to the smallest sample size. In repertoire overlap clustering, CDR3 amino acid sequences, but not nucleotide sequences, were matched to correct batch-related cross-sample contamination. In-frame beta chains were kept once TCRdb had trimmed the public reads at Q25 with fastp and called clones with MiXCR. Rows merge per CDR3 protein into single entries with the most common DNA and genes. TCRdb's processing, not the study's, gives the V and J calls here. The sample records some 700,000 distinct CDR3 sequences, over 45% of which are singletons. In total, the top ten clones hold 10% to 12% of the sample.

To demonstrate the VDJtools post-analysis software, the study profiled TCR beta repertoires from the peripheral blood of about a dozen young patients with multiple sclerosis. The multiple sclerosis patients were children and adolescents between roughly 6 and 15 years of age. From cysteine to phenylalanine, the CDR3 is 14 amino acids long. Kept here is only the CDR3 DNA, which spans 42 bases and is read in frame from base 1. The trim is 5 bases for V and 5 bases for J, with a gap of 15 bases between the germline ends. The germline V gene supplies CDR1 SQVTM and CDR2 ANQGSEA. The paper's findings and limits, for the study overall: Multiple sclerosis patients had significantly lower normalized Chao1 diversity than controls, a result that suggests substantial peripheral T-cell clonal expansion. The control group was slightly older than the multiple sclerosis patient group. Direct clustering with F measure revealed strong co-clustering of samples prepared in the same batch, which led to a batch-effect correction. Patients showed significantly higher frequencies than controls for a handful of TRBV segments, among them TRBV5-6, TRBV5-1 and TRBV20-1.

The V and J genes are TRBV29-1 and TRBJ1-4, and possibly TRBD1, on 5 matching bases. The TCR originated in a girl aged 2-10 years with multiple sclerosis. Sequences were obtained from blood. The nucleotide sequence is given as TGCAGCGTTCATGCGGGGGTGTCGAATGAAAAACTGTTTTTT. Its translation is CSVHAGVSNEKLFF.